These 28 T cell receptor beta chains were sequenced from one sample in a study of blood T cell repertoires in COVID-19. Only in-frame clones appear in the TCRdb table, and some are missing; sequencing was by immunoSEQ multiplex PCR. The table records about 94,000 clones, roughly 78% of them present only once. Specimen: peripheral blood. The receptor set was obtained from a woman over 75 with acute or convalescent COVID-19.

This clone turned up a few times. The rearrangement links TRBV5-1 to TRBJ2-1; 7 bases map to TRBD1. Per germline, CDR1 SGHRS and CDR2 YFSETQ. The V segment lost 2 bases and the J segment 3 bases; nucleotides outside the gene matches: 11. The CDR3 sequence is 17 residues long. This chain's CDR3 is CASSFLGVGQNYNEQFF. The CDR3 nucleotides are TGCGCCAGCAGCTTTTTAGGCGTGGGACAGAACTACAATGAGCAGTTCTTC.

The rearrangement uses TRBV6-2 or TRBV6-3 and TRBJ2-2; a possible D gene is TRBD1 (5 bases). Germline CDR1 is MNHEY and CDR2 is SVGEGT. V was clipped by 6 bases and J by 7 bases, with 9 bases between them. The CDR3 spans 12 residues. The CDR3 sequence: CASSGQYGELFF. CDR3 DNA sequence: TGTGCCAGCAGCGGACAATACGGGGAGCTGTTTTTT.

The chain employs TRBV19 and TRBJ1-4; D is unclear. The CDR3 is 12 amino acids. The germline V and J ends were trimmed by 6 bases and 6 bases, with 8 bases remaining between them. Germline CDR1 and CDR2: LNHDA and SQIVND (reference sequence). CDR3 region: CASRDWYEKLFF. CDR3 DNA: TGTGCCAGTAGGGACTGGTATGAAAAACTGTTTTTT.

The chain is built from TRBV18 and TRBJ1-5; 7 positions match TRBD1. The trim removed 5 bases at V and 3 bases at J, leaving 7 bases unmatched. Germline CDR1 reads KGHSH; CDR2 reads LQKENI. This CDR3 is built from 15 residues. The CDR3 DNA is TGTGCCAGCTCAGCCGACAGGGTTCACAATCAGCCCCAGCATTTT. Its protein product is CASSADRVHNQPQHF.

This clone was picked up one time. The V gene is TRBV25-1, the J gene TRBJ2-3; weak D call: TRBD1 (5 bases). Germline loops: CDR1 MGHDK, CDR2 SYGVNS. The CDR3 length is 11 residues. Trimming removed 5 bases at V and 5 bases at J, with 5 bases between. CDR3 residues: CASSQGDTQYF. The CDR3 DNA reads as TGTGCCAGCAGTCAGGGAGATACGCAGTATTTT.

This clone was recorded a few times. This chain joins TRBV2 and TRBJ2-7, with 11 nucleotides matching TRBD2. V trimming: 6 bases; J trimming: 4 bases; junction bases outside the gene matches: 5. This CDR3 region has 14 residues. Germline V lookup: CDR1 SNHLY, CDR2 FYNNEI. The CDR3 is CASRGSSGGYEQYF. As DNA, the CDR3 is TGTGCCAGCAGGGGCTCTAGCGGGGGGTACGAGCAGTACTTC.

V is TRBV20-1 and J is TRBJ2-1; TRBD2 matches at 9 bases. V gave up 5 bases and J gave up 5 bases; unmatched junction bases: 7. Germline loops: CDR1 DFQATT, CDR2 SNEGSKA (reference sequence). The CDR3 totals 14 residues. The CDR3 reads CSAGGTSTNNEQFF. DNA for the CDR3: TGCAGTGCTGGTGGGACTAGCACAAACAATGAGCAGTTCTTC.

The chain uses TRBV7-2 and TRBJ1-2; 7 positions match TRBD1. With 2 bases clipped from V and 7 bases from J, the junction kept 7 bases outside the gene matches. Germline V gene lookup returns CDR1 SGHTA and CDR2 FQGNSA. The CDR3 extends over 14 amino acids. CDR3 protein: CASSLTTTGSGYTF. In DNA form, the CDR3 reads TGTGCCAGCAGCTTAACTACGACAGGGAGTGGCTACACCTTC. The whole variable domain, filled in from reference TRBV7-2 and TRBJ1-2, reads GAGVSQSPSNKVTEKGKDVELRCDPISGHTALYWYRQSLGQGLEFLIYFQGNSAPDKSGLPSDRFSAERTGGSVSTLTIQRTQQEDSAVYLCASSLTTTGSGYTFGSGTRLTVV.

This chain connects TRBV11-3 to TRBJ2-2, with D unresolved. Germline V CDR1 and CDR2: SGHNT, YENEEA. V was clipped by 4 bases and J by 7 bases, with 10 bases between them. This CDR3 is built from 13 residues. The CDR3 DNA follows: TGTGCCAGCAGCTCGGGTGCGCGCGGGGAGCTGTTTTTT. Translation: CASSSGARGELFF.

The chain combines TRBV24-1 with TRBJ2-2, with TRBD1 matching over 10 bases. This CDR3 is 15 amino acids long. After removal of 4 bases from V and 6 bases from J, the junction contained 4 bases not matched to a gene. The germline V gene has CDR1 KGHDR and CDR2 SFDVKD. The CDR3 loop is CATSDPGQGAGELFF. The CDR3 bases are TGTGCCACCAGTGACCCTGGACAGGGGGCCGGGGAGCTGTTTTTT.

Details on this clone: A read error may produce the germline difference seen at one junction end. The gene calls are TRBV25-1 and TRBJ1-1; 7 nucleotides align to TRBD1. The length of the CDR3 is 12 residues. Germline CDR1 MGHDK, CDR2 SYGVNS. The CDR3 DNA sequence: TGTGCCAGCCGTGACAGGGACACTGAAGCTTTCTTT. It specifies CASRDRDTEAFF. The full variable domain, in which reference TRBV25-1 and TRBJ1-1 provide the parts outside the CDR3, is EADIYQTPRYLVIGTGKKITLECSQTMGHDKMYWYQQDPGMELHLIHYSYGVNSTEKGDLSSESTVSRIRTEHFPLTLESARPSHTSQYLCASRDRDTEAFFGQGTRLTVV.

CDR3 DNA: TGTGCCAGCAGTTACGGGGCGGGGACGCCTCACAATGAGCAGTTCTTC. Translation: CASSYGAGTPHNEQFF. The genes are TRBV6-5 and TRBJ2-1, with a possible D match to TRBD2 (6 bases). Trimming cost V 2 bases and J 5 bases, with 16 bases left between them. Germline CDR1 is MNHEY and CDR2 is SVGAGI. The CDR3 runs to 16 residues.

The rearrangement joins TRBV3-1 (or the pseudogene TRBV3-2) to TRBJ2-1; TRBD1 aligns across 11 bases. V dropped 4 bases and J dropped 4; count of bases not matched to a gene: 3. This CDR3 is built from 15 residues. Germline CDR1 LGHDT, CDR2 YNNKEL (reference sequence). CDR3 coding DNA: TGTGCCAGCAGCCCCGGACAGGGGGCGTACAATGAGCAGTTCTTC. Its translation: CASSPGQGAYNEQFF.

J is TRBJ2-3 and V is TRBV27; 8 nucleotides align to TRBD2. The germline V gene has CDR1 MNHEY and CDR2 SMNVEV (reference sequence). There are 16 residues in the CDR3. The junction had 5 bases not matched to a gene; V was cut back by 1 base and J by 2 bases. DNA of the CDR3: TGTGCCAGCAGTTTATTTCCGGGGGGGGCCACAGATACGCAGTATTTT. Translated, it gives CASSLFPGGATDTQYF.

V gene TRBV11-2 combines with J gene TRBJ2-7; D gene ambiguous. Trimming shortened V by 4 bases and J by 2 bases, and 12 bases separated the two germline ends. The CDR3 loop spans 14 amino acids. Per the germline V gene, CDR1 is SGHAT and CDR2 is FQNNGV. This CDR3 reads CASSSGSPTYEQYF. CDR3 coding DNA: TGTGCCAGCAGCTCCGGGTCCCCGACCTACGAGCAGTACTTC.

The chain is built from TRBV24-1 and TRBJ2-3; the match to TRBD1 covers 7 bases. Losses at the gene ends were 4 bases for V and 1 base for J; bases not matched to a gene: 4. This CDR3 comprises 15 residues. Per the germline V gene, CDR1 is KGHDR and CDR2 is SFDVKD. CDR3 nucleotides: TGTGCCACCAGTGACAACAGGGGCCGCACAGATACGCAGTATTTT. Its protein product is CATSDNRGRTDTQYF.

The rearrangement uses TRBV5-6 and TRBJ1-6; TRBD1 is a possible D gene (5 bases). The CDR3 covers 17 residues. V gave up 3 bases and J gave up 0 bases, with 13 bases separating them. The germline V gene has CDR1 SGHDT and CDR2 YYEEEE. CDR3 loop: CASSSQGGGSYNSPLHF. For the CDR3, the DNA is TGTGCCAGCAGCTCGCAGGGCGGGGGCTCCTATAATTCACCCCTCCACTTT.

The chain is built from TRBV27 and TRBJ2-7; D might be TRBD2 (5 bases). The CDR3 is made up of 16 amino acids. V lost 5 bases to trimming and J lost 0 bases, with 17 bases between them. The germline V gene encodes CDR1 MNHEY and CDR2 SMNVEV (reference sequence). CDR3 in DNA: TGTGCCAGCAGTCCCACGTGGGGAGAACTCTCCTACGAGCAGTACTTC. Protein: CASSPTWGELSYEQYF.

The CDR3 nucleotides read TGTGCCAGCGTACCTACCTGGGGGGACGAGCAGTACTTC. This sequence encodes CASVPTWGDEQYF. The chain couples TRBV6-5 to TRBJ2-7; tentative D call: TRBD2 (6 bases). There are 13 residues in the CDR3. Trimming took 8 bases from V and 5 from J, leaving 16 bases between them. The V gene's germline CDR1 is MNHEY and CDR2 SVGAGI.

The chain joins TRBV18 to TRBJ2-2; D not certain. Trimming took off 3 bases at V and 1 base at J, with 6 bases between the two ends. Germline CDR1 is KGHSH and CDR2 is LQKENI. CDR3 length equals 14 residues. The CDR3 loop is CASSPNMNTGELFF. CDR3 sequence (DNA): TGTGCCAGCTCACCGAACATGAACACCGGGGAGCTGTTTTTT.

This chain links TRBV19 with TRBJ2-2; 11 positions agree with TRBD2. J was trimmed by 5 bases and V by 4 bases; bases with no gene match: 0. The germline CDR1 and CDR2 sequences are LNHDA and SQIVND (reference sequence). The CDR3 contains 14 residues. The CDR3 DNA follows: TGTGCCAGTAGTAGGACTAGCGGGACCGGGGAGCTGTTTTTT. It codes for CASSRTSGTGELFF. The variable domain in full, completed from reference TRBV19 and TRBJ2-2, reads DGGITQSPKYLFRKEGQNVTLSCEQNLNHDAMYWYRQDPGQGLRLIYYSQIVNDFQKGDIAEGYSVSREKKESFPLTVTSAQKNPTAFYLCASSRTSGTGELFFGEGSRLTVL.

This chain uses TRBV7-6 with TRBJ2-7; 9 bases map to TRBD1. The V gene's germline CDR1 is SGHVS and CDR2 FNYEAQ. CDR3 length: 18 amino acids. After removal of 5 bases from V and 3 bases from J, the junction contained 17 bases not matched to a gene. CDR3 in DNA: TGTGCCAGCAGCCCAGAAGTCCGGGGACAGGGCAACCTCTACGAGCAGTACTTC. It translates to CASSPEVRGQGNLYEQYF.

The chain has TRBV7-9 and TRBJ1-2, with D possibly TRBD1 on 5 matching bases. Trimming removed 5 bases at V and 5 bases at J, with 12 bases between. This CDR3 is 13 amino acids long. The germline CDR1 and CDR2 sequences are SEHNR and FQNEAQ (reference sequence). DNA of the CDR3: TGTGCCAGCAGCCCCCGGGGGGGGTATGGCTACACCTTC. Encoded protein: CASSPRGGYGYTF.

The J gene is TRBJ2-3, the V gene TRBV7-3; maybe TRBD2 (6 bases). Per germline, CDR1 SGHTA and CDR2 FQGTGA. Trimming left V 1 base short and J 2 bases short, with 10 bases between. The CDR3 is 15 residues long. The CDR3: CASSLMGRDTDTQYF. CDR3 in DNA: TGTGCCAGCAGCTTAATGGGGCGGGACACAGATACGCAGTATTTT.

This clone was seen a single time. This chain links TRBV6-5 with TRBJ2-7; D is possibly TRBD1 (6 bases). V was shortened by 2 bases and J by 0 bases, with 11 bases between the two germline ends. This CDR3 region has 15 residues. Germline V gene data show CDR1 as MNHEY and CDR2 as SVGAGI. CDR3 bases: TGTGCCAGCAGTTACATTGCAGGGGCCTCCTACGAGCAGTACTTC. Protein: CASSYIAGASYEQYF.

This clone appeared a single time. CDR3 sequence: CASSVSTSGGPLDEQFF. The DNA for the CDR3 is TGTGCCAGCAGCGTAAGTACGAGCGGGGGCCCTCTGGATGAGCAGTTCTTC. This chain uses TRBV9 with TRBJ2-1, with 8 bases matching TRBD2. V gave up 1 base and J gave up 8 bases; unmatched junction bases: 14. This CDR3 contains 17 residues. From germline, CDR1 is SGDLS and CDR2 YYNGEE.

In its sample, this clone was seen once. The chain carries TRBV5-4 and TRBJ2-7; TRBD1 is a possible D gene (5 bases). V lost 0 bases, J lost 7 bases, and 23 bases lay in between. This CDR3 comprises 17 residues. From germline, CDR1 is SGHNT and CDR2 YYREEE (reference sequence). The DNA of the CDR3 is TGTGCCAGCAGCTTGGCCCCCCGTAGAAATGGGGCGAGGGAGCAGTACTTC. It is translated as CASSLAPRRNGAREQYF.

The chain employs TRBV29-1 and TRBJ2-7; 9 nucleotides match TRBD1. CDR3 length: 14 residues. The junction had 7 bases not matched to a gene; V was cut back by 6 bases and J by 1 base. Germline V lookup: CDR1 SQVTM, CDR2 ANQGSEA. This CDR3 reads CSVMTGTGSYEQYF. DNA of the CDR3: TGCAGCGTCATGACCGGGACAGGGTCCTACGAGCAGTACTTC.